This note documents a single T cell receptor beta chain sequence. There are 14 residues in the CDR3. Germline V gene lookup returns CDR1 SEHNR and CDR2 FQNEAQ (reference sequence). V lost 5 bases, J lost 8 bases, and 15 bases lay in between. This record comes from a study of graft-versus-host responses after intestinal transplantation. The assay was immunoSEQ multiplex PCR, and TCRdb's table has in-frame clones only and misses some. The sample shows over 8,000 clones, about two thirds of them seen only once. Intraepithelial and lamina propria lymphocytes were released after the graft tissue was processed.

The source is a human patient who received an intestinal transplant, so some T cells may come from the graft donor. This chain connects TRBV7-9 to TRBJ1-4; perhaps TRBD1 as D (6 bases). The source was ileum tissue, collected about 450 days after transplant. CDR3 residues: CASSDRIGTEKLFF. CDR3 DNA sequence: TGTGCCAGCAGCGACCGGATTGGGACAGAAAAACTGTTTTTT. The variable domain in full, completed from reference TRBV7-9 and TRBJ1-4, reads DTGVSQNPRHKITKRGQNVTFRCDPISEHNRLYWYRQTLGQGPEFLTYFQNEAQLEKSRLLSDRFSAERPKGSFSTLEIQRTEQGDSAMYLCASSDRIGTEKLFFGSGTQLSVL.